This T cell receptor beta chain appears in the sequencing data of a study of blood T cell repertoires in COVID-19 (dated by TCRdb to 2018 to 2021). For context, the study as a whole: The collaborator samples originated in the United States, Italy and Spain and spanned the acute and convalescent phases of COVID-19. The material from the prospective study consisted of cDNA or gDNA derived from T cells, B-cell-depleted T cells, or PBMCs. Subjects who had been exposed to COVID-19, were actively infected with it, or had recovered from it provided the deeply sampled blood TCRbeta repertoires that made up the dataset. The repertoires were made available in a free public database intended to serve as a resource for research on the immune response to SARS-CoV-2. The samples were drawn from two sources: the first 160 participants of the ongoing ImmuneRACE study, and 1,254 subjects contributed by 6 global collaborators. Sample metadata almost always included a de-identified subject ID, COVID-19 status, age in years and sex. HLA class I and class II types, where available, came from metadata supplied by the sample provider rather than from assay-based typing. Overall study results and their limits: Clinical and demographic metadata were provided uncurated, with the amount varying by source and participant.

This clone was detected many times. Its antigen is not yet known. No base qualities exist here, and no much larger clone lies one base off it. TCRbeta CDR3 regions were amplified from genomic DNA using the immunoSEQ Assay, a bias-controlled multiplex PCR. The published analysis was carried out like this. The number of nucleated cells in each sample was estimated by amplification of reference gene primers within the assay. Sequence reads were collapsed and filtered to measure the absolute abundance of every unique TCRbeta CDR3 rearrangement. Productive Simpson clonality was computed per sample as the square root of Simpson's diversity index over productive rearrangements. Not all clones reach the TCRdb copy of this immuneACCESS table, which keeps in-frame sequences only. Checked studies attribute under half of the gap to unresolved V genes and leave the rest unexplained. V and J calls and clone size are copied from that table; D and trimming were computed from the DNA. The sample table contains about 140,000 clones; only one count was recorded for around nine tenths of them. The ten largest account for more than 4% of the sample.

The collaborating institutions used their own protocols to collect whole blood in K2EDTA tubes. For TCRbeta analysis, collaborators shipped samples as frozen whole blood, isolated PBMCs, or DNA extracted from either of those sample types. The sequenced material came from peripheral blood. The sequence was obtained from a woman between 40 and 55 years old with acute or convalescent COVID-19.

The CDR3 region reads CASRYRQGGGNTIYF. Read as DNA, the sequence is TGTGCCAGCAGGTATCGACAGGGCGGAGGAAACACCATATATTTT. The rearrangement joined TRBV6-5 to TRBJ1-3; the junction holds 7 bases that match TRBD1. The junction shows trimming of 6 bases on V and 4 bases on J, and the gene matches do not reach 9 bases of it. The CDR3 has 15 amino acids, counting the end cysteine and phenylalanine. The entry retains the CDR3 DNA only, 45 bases that are in frame from base 1. CDR1 and CDR2, per the germline V gene, are MNHEY and SVGAGI.